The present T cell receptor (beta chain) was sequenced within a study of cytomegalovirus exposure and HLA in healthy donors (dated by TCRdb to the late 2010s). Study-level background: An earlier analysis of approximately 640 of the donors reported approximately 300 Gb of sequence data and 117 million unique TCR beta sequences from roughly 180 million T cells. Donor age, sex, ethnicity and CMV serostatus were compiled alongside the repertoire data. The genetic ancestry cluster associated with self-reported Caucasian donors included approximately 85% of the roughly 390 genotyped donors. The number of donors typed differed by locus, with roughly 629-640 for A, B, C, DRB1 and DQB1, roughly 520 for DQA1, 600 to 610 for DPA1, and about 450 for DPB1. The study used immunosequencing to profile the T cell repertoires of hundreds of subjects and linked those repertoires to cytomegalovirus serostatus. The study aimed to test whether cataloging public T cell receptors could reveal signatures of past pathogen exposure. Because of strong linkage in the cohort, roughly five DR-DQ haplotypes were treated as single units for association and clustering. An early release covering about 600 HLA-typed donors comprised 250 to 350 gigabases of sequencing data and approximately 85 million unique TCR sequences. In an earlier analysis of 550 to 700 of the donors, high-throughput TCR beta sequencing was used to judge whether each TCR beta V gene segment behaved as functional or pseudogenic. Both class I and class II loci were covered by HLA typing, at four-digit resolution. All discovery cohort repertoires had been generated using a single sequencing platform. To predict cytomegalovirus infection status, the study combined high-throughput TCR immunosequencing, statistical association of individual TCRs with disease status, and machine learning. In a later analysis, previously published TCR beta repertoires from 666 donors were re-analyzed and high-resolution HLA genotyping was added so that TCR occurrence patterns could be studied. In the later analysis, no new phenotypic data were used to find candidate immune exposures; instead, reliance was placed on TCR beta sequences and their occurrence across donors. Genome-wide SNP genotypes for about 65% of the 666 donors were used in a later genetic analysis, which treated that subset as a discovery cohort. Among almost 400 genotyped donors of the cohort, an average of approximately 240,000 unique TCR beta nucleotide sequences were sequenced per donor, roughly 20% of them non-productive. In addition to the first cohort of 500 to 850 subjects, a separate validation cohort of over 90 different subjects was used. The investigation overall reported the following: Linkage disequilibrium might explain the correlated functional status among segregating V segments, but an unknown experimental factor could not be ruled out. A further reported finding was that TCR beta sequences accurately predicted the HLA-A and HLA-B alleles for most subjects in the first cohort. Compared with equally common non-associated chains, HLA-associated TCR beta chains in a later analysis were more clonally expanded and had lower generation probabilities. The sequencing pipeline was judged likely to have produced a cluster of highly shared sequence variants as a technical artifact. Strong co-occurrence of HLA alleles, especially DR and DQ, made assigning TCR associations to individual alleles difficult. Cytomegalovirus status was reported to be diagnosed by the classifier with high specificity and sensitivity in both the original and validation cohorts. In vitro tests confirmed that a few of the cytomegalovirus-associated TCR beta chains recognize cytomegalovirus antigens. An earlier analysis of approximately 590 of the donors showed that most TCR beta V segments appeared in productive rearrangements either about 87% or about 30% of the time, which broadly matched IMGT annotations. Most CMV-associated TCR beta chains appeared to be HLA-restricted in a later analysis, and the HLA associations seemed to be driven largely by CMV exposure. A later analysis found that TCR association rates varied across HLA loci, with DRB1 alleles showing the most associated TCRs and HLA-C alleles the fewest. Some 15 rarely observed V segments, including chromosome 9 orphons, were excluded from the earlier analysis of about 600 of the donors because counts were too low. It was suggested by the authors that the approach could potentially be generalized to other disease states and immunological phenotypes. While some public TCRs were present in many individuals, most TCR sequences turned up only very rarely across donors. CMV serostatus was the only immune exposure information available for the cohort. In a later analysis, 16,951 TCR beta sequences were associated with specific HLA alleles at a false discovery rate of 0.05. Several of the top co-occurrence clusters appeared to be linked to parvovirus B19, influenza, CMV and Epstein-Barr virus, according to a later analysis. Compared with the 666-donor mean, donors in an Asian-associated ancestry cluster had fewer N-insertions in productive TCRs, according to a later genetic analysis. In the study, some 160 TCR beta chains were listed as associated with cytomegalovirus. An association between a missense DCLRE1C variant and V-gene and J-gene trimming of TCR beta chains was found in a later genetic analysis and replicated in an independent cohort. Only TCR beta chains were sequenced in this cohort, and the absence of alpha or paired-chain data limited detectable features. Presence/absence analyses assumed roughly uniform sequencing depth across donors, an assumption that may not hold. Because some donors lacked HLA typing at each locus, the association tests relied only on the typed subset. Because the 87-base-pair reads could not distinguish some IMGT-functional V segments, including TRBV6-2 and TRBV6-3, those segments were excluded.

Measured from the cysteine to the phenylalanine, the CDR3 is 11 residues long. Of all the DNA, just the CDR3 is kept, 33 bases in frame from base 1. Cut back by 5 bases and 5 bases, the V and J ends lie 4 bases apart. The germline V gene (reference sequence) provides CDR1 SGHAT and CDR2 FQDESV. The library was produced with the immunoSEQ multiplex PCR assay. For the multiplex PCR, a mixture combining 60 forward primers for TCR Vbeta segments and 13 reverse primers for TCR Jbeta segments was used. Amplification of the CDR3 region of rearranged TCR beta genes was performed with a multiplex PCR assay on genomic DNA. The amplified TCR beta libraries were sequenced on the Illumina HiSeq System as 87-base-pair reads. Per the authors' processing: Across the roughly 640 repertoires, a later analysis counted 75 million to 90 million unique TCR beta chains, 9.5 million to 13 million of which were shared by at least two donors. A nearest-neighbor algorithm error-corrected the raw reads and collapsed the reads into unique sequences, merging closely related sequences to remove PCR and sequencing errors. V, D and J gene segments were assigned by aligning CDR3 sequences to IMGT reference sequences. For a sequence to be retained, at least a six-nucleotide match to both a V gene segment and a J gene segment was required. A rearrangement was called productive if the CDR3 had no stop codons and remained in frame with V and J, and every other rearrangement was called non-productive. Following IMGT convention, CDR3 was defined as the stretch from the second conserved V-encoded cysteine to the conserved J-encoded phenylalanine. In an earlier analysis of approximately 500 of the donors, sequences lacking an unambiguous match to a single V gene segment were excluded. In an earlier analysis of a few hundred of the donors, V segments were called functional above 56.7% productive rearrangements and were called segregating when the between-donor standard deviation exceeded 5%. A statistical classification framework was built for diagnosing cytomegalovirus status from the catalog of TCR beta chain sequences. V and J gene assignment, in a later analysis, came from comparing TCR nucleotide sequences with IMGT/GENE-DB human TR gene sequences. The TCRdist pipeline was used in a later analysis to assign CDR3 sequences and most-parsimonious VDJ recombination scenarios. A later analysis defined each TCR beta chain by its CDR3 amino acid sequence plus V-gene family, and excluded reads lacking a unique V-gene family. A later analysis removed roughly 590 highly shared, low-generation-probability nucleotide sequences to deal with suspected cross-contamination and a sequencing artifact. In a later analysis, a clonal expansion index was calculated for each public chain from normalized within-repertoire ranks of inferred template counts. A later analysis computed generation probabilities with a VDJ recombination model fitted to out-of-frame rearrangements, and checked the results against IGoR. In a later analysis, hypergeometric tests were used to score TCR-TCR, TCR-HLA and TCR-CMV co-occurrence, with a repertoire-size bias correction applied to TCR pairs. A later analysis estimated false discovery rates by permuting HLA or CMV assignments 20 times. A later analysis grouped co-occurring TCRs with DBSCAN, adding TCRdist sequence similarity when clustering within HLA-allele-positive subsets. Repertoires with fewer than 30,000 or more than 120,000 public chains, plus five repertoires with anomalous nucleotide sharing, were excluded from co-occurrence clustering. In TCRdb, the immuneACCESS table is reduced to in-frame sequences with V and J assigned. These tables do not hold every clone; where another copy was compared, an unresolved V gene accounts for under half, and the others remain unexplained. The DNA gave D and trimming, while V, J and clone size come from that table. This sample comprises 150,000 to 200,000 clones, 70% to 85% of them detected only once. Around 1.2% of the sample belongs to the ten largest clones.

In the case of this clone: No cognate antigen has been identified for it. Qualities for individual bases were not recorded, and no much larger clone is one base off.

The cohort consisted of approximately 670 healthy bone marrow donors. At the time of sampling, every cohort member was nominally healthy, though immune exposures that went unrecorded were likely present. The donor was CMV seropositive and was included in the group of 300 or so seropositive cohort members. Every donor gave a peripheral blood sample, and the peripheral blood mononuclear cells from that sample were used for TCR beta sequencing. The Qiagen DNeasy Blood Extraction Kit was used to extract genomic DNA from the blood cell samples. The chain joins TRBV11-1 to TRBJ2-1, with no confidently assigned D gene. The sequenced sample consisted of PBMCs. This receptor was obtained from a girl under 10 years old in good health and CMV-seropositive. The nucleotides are TGTGCCAGCAGCCTAAACAATGAGCAGTTCTTC. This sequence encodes CASSLNNEQFF.